This T cell receptor (beta chain) emerged from a study of identical twins. TCRdb called the 5' RACE reads again in MiXCR, with one record for every CDR3 protein. The sample has around 960,000 distinct CDR3 sequences; about 12% are singletons. Germline values: CDR1 SGHAT, CDR2 FQNNGV. Trimming left V 0 bases short and J 5 bases short, with 11 bases between. This CDR3 is built from 14 residues. The sample holds a few counts of this clonotype. These data were also reused for a study on yellow fever vaccine responses in identical twins.

The receptor was derived from a woman aged 18-30 years in good health. The chain uses TRBV11-2 and TRBJ2-7, with a weak D call TRBD1 (6 bases). The sample taken for sequencing was PBMCs. The CDR3 reads CASSLEGTIHEQYF. The CDR3 bases are TGTGCCAGCAGCTTAGAAGGGACAATCCACGAGCAGTACTTC.